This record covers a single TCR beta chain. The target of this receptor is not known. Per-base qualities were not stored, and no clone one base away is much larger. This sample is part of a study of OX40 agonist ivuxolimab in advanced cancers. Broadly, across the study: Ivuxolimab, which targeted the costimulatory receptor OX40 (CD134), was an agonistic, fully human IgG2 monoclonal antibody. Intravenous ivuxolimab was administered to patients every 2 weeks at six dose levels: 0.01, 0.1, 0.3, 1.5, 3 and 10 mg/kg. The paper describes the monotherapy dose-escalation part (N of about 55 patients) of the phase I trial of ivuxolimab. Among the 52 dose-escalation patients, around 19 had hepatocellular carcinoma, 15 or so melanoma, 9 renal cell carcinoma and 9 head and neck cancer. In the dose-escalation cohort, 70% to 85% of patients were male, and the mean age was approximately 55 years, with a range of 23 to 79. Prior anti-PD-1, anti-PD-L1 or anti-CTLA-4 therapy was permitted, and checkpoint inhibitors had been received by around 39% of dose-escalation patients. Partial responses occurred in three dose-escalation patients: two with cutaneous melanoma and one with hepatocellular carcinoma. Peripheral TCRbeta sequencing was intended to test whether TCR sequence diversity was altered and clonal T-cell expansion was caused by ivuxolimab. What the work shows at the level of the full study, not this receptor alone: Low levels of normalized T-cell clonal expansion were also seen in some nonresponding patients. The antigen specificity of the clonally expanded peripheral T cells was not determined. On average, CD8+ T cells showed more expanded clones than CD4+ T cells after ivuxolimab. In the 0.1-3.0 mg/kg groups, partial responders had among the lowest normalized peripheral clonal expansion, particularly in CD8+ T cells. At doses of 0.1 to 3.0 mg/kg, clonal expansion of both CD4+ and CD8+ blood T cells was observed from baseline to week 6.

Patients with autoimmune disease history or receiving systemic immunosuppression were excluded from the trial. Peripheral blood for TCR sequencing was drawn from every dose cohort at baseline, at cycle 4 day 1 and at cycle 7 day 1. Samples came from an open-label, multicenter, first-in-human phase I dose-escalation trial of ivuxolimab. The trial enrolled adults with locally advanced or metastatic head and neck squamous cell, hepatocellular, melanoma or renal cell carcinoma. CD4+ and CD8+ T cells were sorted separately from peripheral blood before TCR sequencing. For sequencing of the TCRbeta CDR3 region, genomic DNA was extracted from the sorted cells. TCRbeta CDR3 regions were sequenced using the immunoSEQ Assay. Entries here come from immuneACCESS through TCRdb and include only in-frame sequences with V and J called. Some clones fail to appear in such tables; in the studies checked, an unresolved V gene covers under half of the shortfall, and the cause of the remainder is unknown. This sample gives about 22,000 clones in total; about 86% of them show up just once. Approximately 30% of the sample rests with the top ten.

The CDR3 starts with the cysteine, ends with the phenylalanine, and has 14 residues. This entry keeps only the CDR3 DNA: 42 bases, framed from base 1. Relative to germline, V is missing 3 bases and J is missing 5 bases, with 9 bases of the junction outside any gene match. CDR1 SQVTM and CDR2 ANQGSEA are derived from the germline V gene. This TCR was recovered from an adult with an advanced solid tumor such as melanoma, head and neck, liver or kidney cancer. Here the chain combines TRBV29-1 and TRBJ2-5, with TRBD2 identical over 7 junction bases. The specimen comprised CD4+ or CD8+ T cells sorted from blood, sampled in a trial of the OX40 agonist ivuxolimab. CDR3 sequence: CSVEPGGRRETQYF. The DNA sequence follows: TGCAGCGTTGAGCCGGGGGGACGAAGGGAGACCCAGTACTTC.